This T cell receptor (beta chain) came from a study of T-cell reconstitution after alpha-beta-depleted transplantation in children. Whole-study findings and limits: Several hundred expanded graft clones reportedly were the source of alpha-beta T cells about two months after transplant. Diversity of TCRbeta at day 60 was high in some patients, arising from surviving recipient T cells and thymic progenitors. T-cell numbers and diversity, one year after transplant, stemmed largely from T cells that were newly produced.

The CDR3 spans 16 residues. V was pared by 2 bases and J by 4 bases, with 6 bases of the junction left unmatched. The germline gives CDR1 SEHNR, CDR2 FQNEAQ (reference sequence). Unique molecular identifiers were incorporated into the prepared TCRbeta library. MiXCR, run by TCRdb on the PCR reads, gives a single entry per CDR3 protein. The data hold more than 300,000 distinct CDR3 sequences, with around 15% observed a single time. This clonotype occurred a few times. Its specificity is not known. This sequence originates from a male patient aged 2 to 10 who had a stem cell transplant for acute lymphoblastic leukemia, so the T cells may come from the graft donor. The chain uses TRBV7-9 and TRBJ2-2, with 8 positions matching TRBD2. Here the sequenced sample was PBMCs, mostly from graft donor cells, taken 360 days after TCRalphabeta/CD19-depleted stem cell transplant. CDR3 in DNA: TGTGCCAGCAGCTTACGAGCGGGAGCGGTCACCGGGGAGCTGTTTTTT. It translates to CASSLRAGAVTGELFF.